The 24 T cell receptor beta chains below come from one sample, sequenced in a study of T cell clonality in common variable immunodeficiency. The assay was immunoSEQ multiplex PCR, and TCRdb's table has in-frame clones only and misses some. The sample contains 50,000 to 60,000 clones, none of them singletons. The material sequenced was peripheral blood mononuclear cells. These receptor sequences come from a person aged 18 to 70 in good health.

This clone occurred many times. Coverage ceases 3 residues before the CDR3 finishes, and the germline J gene fills in the end. The chain uses TRBV10-1 and TRBJ1-4, with D perhaps TRBD1 (5 bases). CDR1 WNHNN and CDR2 SYGVQD come from the germline V gene (reference sequence). This CDR3 region has 16 residues. Between the trimmed V and J ends, which lost 2 bases and 0 bases, there was a span of 10 bases. The DNA read from the CDR3 is TGCGCCAGCAGTGAGGCCACACAGGCAACTAATGAAAAA. Protein sequence: CASSEATQATNEK. The full CDR3 is CASSEATQATNEKLFF.

This clone came up many times. The sequenced fragment ends 3 residues before the CDR3 boundary, so the rest is inferred from the germline J gene. The rearrangement joins TRBV5-6 to TRBJ1-4, with D possibly matching TRBD1 (5 bases). Germline V gives CDR1 SGHDT, CDR2 YYEEEE. Trimming shortened V by 0 bases and J by 7 bases, and 7 bases separated the two germline ends. The CDR3 has 13 amino acids. This chain's CDR3 is CASSLGRAEKLFF. CDR3 DNA, as far as it was read: TGTGCCAGCAGCTTGGGCAGGGCTGAAAAA.

This clone was recorded many times. The CDR3 end is not reached by the read, which stops 3 residues before it; the germline J gene fills it in. This chain uses TRBV6-2 or TRBV6-3 with TRBJ2-1; 13 bases fit TRBD2. The CDR3 is 14 amino acids. Trimming cost V 6 bases and J 7 bases; bases outside gene matches: 3. Germline V CDR1 and CDR2: MNHEY, SVGEGT. The part of the CDR3 DNA that was read is TGTGCCAGCAGCGGGACTAGCGGGATAAATGAG. This translates into CASSGTSGINE. The whole CDR3 protein is CASSGTSGINEQFF.

This clone occurred many times. Read coverage stops 3 residues before the CDR3 terminus; the germline J gene supplies the remainder. J is TRBJ2-7 and V is TRBV19, with a weak D call TRBD1 (6 bases). This CDR3 is built from 15 residues. Germline V gene sequence: CDR1 LNHDA, CDR2 SQIVND (reference sequence). Trimming took off 4 bases at V and 4 bases at J, with 17 bases between the two ends. The DNA read from the CDR3 is TGTGCCAGTAGTAACGACAGGCGAGACCCTTACGAG. It yields the protein CASSNDRRDPYE. The CDR3 reads in full as CASSNDRRDPYEQYF.

This clone was seen ten or more times. One end of the junction is discordant with germline, which a read error may explain. With the read ending 3 residues before the CDR3 end, the germline J gene is used to fill in that end. This chain connects TRBV12-3 or TRBV12-4 to TRBJ2-2, with D uncertain. This CDR3 has 15 amino acids. CDR3 loop: CASSLGILSPGELFF. The part of the CDR3 DNA that was read is TGTGCCAGCAGCTTAGGCATTTTAAGCCCCGGGGAG.

This clone occurred many times. The missing CDR3 end, 3 residues past where the read stops, is filled in from the germline J gene. This chain connects TRBV5-1 to TRBJ2-5; D call uncertain. The germline CDR1 and CDR2 sequences are SGHRS and YFSETQ. Trimming cost V 0 bases and J 3 bases, with 6 bases left between them. This CDR3 region has 13 residues. Incomplete CDR3 DNA: TGCGCCAGCAGCTTGGGGGCAGAAGAGACC. Protein sequence: CASSLGAEET. The entire CDR3 protein reads CASSLGAEETQYF. Combining the CDR3 with reference TRBV5-1 and TRBJ2-5 gives the whole variable domain KAGVTQTPRYLIKTRGQQVTLSCSPISGHRSVSWYQQTPGQGLQFLFEYFSETQRNKGNFPGRFSGRQFSNSRSEMNVSTLELGDSALYLCASSLGAEETQYFGPGTRLLVL.

This clone was counted at least ten times. Read data end 3 residues before the CDR3 end; the end is taken from the germline J gene. V and J are TRBV7-6 and TRBJ2-2; D gene uncertain. Germline V gene data show CDR1 as SGHVS and CDR2 as FNYEAQ. CDR3 size: 14 residues. V lost 0 bases and J lost 4, with 6 bases in between. The covered CDR3 bases are TGTGCCAGCAGCTTAGCACAAAGCACCGGGGAG. Translation: CASSLAQSTGE. The whole CDR3 sequence is CASSLAQSTGELFF.

Ten or more counts support this clone. Sequencing ends 3 residues short of the CDR3 end; the germline J gene provides the rest. This sequence joins TRBV6-1 and TRBJ2-5; 7 bases map to TRBD1. V lost 2 bases, J lost 3 bases, and 6 bases stayed unmatched. Germline loops: CDR1 MNHNS, CDR2 SASEGT. CDR3 length equals 15 residues. The CDR3: CASSETGQWEETQYF. The part of the CDR3 DNA that was read is TGTGCCAGCAGTGAAACGGGACAGTGGGAAGAGACC.

This clone appeared many times. Coverage ceases 3 residues before the CDR3 finishes, and the germline J gene fills in the end. This chain uses TRBV28 with TRBJ2-7; 9 bases line up with TRBD1. The CDR3 contains 14 residues. J was trimmed by 2 bases and V by 4 bases; bases with no gene match: 3. Per germline, CDR1 MDHEN and CDR2 SYDVKM. The CDR3: CASSSRTGAYEQYF. The CDR3 DNA, read in part, is TGTGCCAGCAGTTCCCGGACAGGGGCCTACGAG.

This clone was found many times. The DNA ends 3 residues before the CDR3 does, and the rest of the CDR3 is filled in from the germline J gene. This chain joins TRBV20-1 and TRBJ2-1; TRBD2 aligns across 9 bases. V shed 3 bases, J shed 0 bases, and the junction held 9 bases outside the gene matches. The CDR3 length is 17 residues. Per the germline V gene, CDR1 is DFQATT and CDR2 is SNEGSKA (reference sequence). This CDR3 reads CSARGGLAGSSYNEQFF. The CDR3 bases that were read are TGCAGTGCTAGGGGTGGGCTAGCGGGGAGCTCCTACAATGAG.

This clone has only a few counts. Sequencing ends 3 residues short of the CDR3 end; the germline J gene provides the rest. The V gene is TRBV5-1, the J gene TRBJ2-3; 8 nucleotides agree with TRBD2. The V and J ends lost 3 bases and 4 bases, in that order; junction bases with no gene match: 10. Germline lookup yields CDR1 SGHRS and CDR2 YFSETQ. The CDR3 is 16 residues long. The chain's CDR3 is CASSSIPAGVSDTQYF. Partial CDR3 DNA: TGCGCCAGCAGCTCTATACCAGCGGGAGTTTCAGATACG.

This clone was counted ten times or more. The DNA ends 3 residues before the CDR3 does, and the rest of the CDR3 is filled in from the germline J gene. The V and J genes are TRBV6-2 or TRBV6-3 and TRBJ2-5; 11 nucleotides align to TRBD2. This CDR3 has 16 amino acids. Germline V gene data show CDR1 as MNHEY and CDR2 as SVGEGT. Trimming cost V 6 bases and J 1 base; bases outside gene matches: 7. CDR3 sequence reads: CASSLWGTSGQETQYF. The sequenced part of the CDR3 DNA is TGTGCCAGCAGCCTATGGGGGACTAGCGGCCAAGAGACC.

This clone has at least ten counts. The read ends 3 residues before the CDR3 terminus; that terminus is restored from the germline J gene. The rearrangement links TRBV14 to TRBJ2-6; D not certain. This CDR3 contains 19 residues. The V end lost 0 bases, the J end lost 0 bases, and 15 bases lay between the germline ends. CDR1 is SGHDN and CDR2 is FVKESK in the germline V gene. CDR3 DNA (partial): TGTGCCAGCAGCCAAGAAGGGTTGAGGAGTTACTCTGGGGCCAACGTC. It yields the protein CASSQEGLRSYSGANV. From start to end, the CDR3 is CASSQEGLRSYSGANVLTF.

At least ten counts were recorded for this clone. Sequencing ends 3 residues short of the CDR3 end; the germline J gene provides the rest. The V gene is TRBV20-1, the J gene TRBJ1-3; D may be TRBD1 (5 bases). V was pared by 3 bases and J by 2 bases, with 8 bases between. CDR1 DFQATT and CDR2 SNEGSKA come from the germline V gene (reference sequence). The CDR3 runs to 13 residues. CDR3 bases read: TGCAGTGCTAGTCGACAGACTGGAAACACC. The encoded protein is CSASRQTGNT. The whole CDR3 region reads CSASRQTGNTIYF.

On this clone: The missing CDR3 end, 3 residues past where the read stops, is filled in from the germline J gene. The chain is built from TRBV2 and TRBJ1-2, with D perhaps TRBD1 (5 bases). Trimming removed 0 bases at V and 7 bases at J, with 9 bases between. The CDR3 is 13 amino acids. Germline-derived CDR1 and CDR2 are SNHLY and FYNNEI. Here the CDR3 reads CASSEAQGLGYTF. CDR3 DNA (partial): TGTGCCAGCAGTGAAGCGCAGGGACTTGGC.

This clone was recorded many times. The read gets to within 3 residues of the CDR3 end, and the germline J gene fills in the rest. This sequence joins TRBV5-4 and TRBJ1-2; D gene ambiguous. The CDR3 consists of 15 residues. The ends were cut back, 1 base at V and 5 bases at J, with 15 bases in the middle. Per the germline V gene, CDR1 is SGHNT and CDR2 is YYREEE (reference sequence). The part of the CDR3 DNA that was read is TGTGCCAGCAGCTTGCCAGGAACCTTCGTTTATGGC. Its protein product is CASSLPGTFVYG. The entire CDR3 protein reads CASSLPGTFVYGYTF.

This clone was detected many times. Sequencing ends 3 residues short of the CDR3 end; the germline J gene provides the rest. The chain is built from TRBV7-2 and TRBJ1-1, with D tentatively TRBD1 (5 bases). CDR3 length equals 13 residues. V was clipped by 5 bases and J by 4 bases, with 11 bases between them. Germline V gene lookup returns CDR1 SGHTA and CDR2 FQGNSA. The CDR3 spells CASSGWGGTEAFF. Partial CDR3 DNA: TGTGCCAGCAGCGGGTGGGGCGGCACTGAA.

The sample holds many counts of this clone. The missing CDR3 end, 3 residues past where the read stops, is filled in from the germline J gene. The chain has TRBV6-4 and TRBJ2-2; 7 bases map to TRBD2. This CDR3 has 16 amino acids. V trimming: 0 bases; J trimming: 4 bases; junction bases outside the gene matches: 5. CDR1 is MRHNA, CDR2 SNTAGT, per germline. The sequenced part of the CDR3 DNA is TGTGCCAGCAGTGACTCGATTAGCGGGTTCACCGGGGAG. Its translation is CASSDSISGFTGE. The full CDR3 is CASSDSISGFTGELFF.

This clone has at least ten counts. The CDR3 end lies 3 residues beyond the end of the read and is filled in from the germline J gene. The rearrangement links TRBV19 to TRBJ1-1; 8 nucleotides align to TRBD1. The V and J ends lost 8 bases and 4 bases, in that order; junction bases with no gene match: 6. The CDR3 covers 13 residues. Germline V gene sequence: CDR1 LNHDA, CDR2 SQIVND (reference sequence). CDR3 protein: CASLGRGPTEAFF. The DNA read from the CDR3 is TGTGCCAGTCTCGGCAGGGGGCCCACTGAA. Drawing the rest from reference TRBV19 and TRBJ1-1, the complete variable domain is DGGITQSPKYLFRKEGQNVTLSCEQNLNHDAMYWYRQDPGQGLRLIYYSQIVNDFQKGDIAEGYSVSREKKESFPLTVTSAQKNPTAFYLCASLGRGPTEAFFGQGTRLTVV.

This clone was counted many times. The read terminates 3 residues before the CDR3 end, so the remaining end is supplied by the germline J gene. This chain connects TRBV19 to TRBJ1-1; the D gene is possibly TRBD1 (5 bases). V was cut by 1 base and J by 6 bases, with 12 bases left in between. Germline V gene data show CDR1 as LNHDA and CDR2 as SQIVND (reference sequence). The CDR3 loop spans 14 amino acids. The CDR3: CASSIGRATPEAFF. Partial CDR3 DNA: TGTGCCAGTAGTATAGGCAGGGCGACCCCTGAA. Together with reference TRBV19 and TRBJ1-1, the CDR3 gives the full variable domain: DGGITQSPKYLFRKEGQNVTLSCEQNLNHDAMYWYRQDPGQGLRLIYYSQIVNDFQKGDIAEGYSVSREKKESFPLTVTSAQKNPTAFYLCASSIGRATPEAFFGQGTRLTVV.

This clone showed up many times. The read finishes 3 residues shy of the CDR3 end, and the germline J gene is used to complete it. V usage is TRBV20-1 and J usage is TRBJ2-3; 8 nucleotides match TRBD1. V lost 0 bases, J lost 0 bases, and 17 bases stayed unmatched. CDR1 is DFQATT, CDR2 SNEGSKA, per germline (reference sequence). CDR3 size: 20 residues. CDR3 protein: CSARDYAGTGRGTSTDTQYF. The sequenced part of the CDR3 DNA is TGCAGTGCTAGAGACTACGCCGGGACAGGTAGAGGCACTAGCACAGATACG.

This clone was counted ten times or more. The read is 3 residues too short to cover the CDR3 end, so that end is filled in from the germline J gene. V usage is TRBV15 and J usage is TRBJ2-2; possibly TRBD2 for D (5 bases). The CDR3 is made up of 14 amino acids. From germline, CDR1 is LNHNV and CDR2 YYDKDF (reference sequence). V lost 0 bases to trimming and J lost 5 bases, with 7 bases between them. The CDR3 DNA, read in part, is TGTGCCACCAGCAGAGATCGCGGGACCGGGGAG. The encoded protein is CATSRDRGTGE. In full, the CDR3 is CATSRDRGTGELFF.

This clone came up many times. The sequenced CDR3 bases are TGTGCCAGCACCCCTCTAGCGGGAGGGCTTGGTGAG. As protein: CASTPLAGGLGE. The whole CDR3 sequence is CASTPLAGGLGEQFF. The chain recombines TRBV3-1 (or the pseudogene TRBV3-2) with TRBJ2-1, with TRBD2 matching 12 bases. The read falls 3 residues short of the CDR3 end, and the missing part is taken from the germline J gene. Germline V CDR1 and CDR2: LGHDT, YNNKEL (reference sequence). The CDR3 loop spans 15 amino acids. Trimming took 7 bases from V and 9 from J; bases not matched to a gene: 10.

This clone was picked up many times. The CDR3 end falls 3 residues outside the read, so it is completed with the germline J gene. The chain joins TRBV12-3 or TRBV12-4 to TRBJ1-5; no reliable D call. V was cut by 3 bases and J by 6 bases, with 12 bases left in between. The CDR3 contains 14 residues. The CDR3 is CASSFRGSSQPQHF. CDR3 DNA, as far as it was read: TGTGCCAGCAGTTTCCGGGGATCCAGTCAGCCC.